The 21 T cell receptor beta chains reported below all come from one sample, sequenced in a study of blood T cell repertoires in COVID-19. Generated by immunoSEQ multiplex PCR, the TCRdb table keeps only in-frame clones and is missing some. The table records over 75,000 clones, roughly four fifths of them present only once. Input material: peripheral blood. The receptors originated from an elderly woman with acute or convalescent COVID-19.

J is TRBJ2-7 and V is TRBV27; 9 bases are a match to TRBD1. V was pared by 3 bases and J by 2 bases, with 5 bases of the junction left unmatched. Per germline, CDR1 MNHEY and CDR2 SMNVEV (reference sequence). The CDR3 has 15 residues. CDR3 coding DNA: TGTGCCAGCAGTTTGGGACAGGGCTTGGCCTACGAGCAGTACTTC. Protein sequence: CASSLGQGLAYEQYF.

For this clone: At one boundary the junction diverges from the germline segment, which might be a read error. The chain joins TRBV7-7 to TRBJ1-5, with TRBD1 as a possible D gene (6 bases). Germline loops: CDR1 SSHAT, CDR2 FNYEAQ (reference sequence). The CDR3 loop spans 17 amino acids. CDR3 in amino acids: CASSFGQPEAGNQPQHF. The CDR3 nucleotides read TGTGCTAGCAGCTTTGGACAGCCTGAAGCTGGCAATCAGCCCCAGCATTTT.

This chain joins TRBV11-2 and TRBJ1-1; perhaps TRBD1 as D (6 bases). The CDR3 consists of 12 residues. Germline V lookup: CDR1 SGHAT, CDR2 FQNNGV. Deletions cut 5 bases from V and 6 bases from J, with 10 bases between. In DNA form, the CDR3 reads TGTGCCAGCAGCCCGCAGGGGTCTGAAGCTTTCTTT. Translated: CASSPQGSEAFF.

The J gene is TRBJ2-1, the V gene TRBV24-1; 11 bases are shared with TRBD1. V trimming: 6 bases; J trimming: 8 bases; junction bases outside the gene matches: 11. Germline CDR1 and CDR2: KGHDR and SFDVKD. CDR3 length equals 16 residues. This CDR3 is CATSIGQGADWDEQFF. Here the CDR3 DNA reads TGTGCCACCAGTATTGGACAGGGGGCGGATTGGGATGAGCAGTTCTTC.

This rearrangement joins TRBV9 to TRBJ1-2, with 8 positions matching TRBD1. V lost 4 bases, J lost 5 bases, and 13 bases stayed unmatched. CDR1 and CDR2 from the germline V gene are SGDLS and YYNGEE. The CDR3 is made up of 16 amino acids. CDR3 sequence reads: CASSLAGGQGLYGYTF. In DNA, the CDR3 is TGTGCCAGCAGCCTCGCCGGTGGACAGGGACTTTATGGCTACACCTTC.

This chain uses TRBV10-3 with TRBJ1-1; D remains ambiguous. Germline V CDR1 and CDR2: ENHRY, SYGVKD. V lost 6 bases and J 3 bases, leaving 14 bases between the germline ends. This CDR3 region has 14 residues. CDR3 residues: CAISRTGGDTEAFF. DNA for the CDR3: TGTGCCATCAGCCGAACGGGCGGGGACACTGAAGCTTTCTTT.

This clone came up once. CDR3 nucleotide sequence: TGTGCCAGCAGCCCGGGACAGGGTAAATTCTTC. This gives the protein CASSPGQGKFF. The chain has TRBV16 and TRBJ2-1; 9 bases are shared with TRBD1. The germline V gene has CDR1 KGHSY and CDR2 FQNENV. The CDR3 is 11 residues long. With V trimmed by 4 bases and J by 16 bases, 5 bases remained unmatched.

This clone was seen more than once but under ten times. This CDR3 reads CASSFQGLSSGANVLTF. The CDR3, as DNA: TGTGCCAGCAGTTTCCAGGGCCTAAGCTCTGGGGCCAACGTCCTGACTTTC. The chain couples TRBV27 to TRBJ2-6; the D gene is possibly TRBD1 (5 bases). The ends were cut back, 3 bases at V and 0 bases at J, with 12 bases in the middle. Germline V gives CDR1 MNHEY, CDR2 SMNVEV (reference sequence). The CDR3 has 17 amino acids.

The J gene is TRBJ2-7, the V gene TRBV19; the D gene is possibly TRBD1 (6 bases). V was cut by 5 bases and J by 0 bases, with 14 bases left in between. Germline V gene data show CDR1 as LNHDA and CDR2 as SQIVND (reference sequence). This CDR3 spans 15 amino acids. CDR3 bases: TGTGCCAGTAGTGAGGGGGTGCTGAGCTCCTACGAGCAGTACTTC. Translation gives CASSEGVLSSYEQYF.

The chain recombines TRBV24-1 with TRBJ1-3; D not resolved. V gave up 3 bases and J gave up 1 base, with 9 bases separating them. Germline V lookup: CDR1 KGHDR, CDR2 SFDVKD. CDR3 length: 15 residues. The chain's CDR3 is CATSDPSRSGNTIYF. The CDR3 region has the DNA TGTGCCACCAGTGATCCGAGCCGTTCTGGAAACACCATATATTTT.

CDR3 in DNA: TGTGCCAGCTTTCCCCAGGGGGCAGGAAGTTATTTGGTAGCTTTCTTT. Protein product: CASFPQGAGSYLVAFF. This sequence joins TRBV28 and TRBJ1-1; 8 bases line up with TRBD1. Germline assignment: CDR1 MDHEN and CDR2 SYDVKM. This CDR3 spans 16 amino acids. Losses at the gene ends were 8 bases for V and 10 bases for J; bases not matched to a gene: 21.

In nucleotides, the CDR3 is TGTGCCAGCAGCCAAAGTAGGCGCGGGAGGGCCGACACAGATACGCAGTATTTT. Translation: CASSQSRRGRADTDTQYF. The rearrangement uses TRBV3-1 (or the pseudogene TRBV3-2) and TRBJ2-3; 9 positions match TRBD2. CDR1 is LGHDT and CDR2 is YNNKEL in the germline V gene (reference sequence). The junction had 11 bases not matched to a gene; V was cut back by 2 bases and J by 2 bases. The CDR3 totals 18 residues.

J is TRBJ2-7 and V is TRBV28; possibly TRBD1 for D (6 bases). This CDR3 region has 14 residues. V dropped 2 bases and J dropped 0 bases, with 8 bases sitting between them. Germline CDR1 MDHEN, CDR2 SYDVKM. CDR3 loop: CASSLRTVSYEQYF. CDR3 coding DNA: TGTGCCAGCAGTTTAAGGACAGTCTCCTACGAGCAGTACTTC. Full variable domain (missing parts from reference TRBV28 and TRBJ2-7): DVKVTQSSRYLVKRTGEKVFLECVQDMDHENMFWYRQDPGLGLRLIYFSYDVKMKEKGDIPEGYSVSREKKERFSLILESASTNQTSMYLCASSLRTVSYEQYFGPGTRLTVT.

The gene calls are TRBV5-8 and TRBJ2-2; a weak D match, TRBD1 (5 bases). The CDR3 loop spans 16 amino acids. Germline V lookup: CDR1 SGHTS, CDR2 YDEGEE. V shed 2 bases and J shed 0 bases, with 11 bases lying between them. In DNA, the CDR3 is TGTGCCAGCAGCTTTCCGTCGACAGCGAACACCGGGGAGCTGTTTTTT. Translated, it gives CASSFPSTANTGELFF. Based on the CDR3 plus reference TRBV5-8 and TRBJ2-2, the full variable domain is EAGVTQSPTHLIKTRGQQATLRCSPISGHTSVYWYQQALGLGLQFLLWYDEGEERNRGNFPPRFSGRQFPNYSSELNVNALELEDSALYLCASSFPSTANTGELFFGEGSRLTVL.

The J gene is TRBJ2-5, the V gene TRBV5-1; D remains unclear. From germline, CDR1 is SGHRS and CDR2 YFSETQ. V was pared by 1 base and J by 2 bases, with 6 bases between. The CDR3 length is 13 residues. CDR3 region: CASSLWQQETQYF. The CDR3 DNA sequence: TGCGCCAGCAGCTTGTGGCAGCAAGAGACCCAGTACTTC.

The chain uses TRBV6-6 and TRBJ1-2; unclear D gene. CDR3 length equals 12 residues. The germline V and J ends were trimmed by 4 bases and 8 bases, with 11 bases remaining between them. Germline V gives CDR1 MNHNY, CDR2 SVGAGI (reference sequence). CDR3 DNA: TGTGCCAGCAGTTCCCCGATTCAGGGCTACACCTTC. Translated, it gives CASSSPIQGYTF.

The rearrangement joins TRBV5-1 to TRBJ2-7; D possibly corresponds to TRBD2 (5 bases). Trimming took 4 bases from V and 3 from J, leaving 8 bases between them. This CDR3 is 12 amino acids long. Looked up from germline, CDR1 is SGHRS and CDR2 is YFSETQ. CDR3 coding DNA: TGCGCCAGCAGCCGGGATGACTACGAGCAGTACTTC. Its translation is CASSRDDYEQYF.

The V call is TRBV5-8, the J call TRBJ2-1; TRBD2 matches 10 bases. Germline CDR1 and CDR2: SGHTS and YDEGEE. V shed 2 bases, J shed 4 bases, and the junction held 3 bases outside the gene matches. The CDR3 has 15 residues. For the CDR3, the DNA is TGTGCCAGCAGCTTAGGACTAGCGGAGTACAATGAGCAGTTCTTC. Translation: CASSLGLAEYNEQFF.

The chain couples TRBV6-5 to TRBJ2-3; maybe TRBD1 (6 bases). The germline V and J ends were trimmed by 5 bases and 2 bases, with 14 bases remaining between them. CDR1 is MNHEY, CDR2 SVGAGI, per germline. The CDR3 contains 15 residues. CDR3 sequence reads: CASSTLQGTTDTQYF. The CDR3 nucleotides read TGTGCCAGCAGTACCCTACAGGGTACCACAGATACGCAGTATTTT.

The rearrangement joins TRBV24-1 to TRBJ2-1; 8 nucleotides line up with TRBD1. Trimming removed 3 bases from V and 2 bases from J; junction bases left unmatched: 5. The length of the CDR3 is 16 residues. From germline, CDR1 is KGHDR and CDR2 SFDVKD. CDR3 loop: CATSDRTGRTYNEQFF. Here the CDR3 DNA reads TGTGCCACCAGTGATAGGACAGGGAGGACCTACAATGAGCAGTTCTTC.

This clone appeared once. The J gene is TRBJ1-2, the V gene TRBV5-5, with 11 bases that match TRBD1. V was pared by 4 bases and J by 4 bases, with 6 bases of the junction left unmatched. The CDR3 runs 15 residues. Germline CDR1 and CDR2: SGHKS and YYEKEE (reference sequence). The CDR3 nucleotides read TGTGCCAGCAGCGCCGGGACAGGGGGAACCTATGGCTACACCTTC. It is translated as CASSAGTGGTYGYTF.